This TCR beta chain was sequenced for a study of blood T cell repertoires in COVID-19. Study-level background: COVID-19 samples from acute and convalescent phases originated in the United States, Italy and Spain. T cells, B-cell-depleted T cells, or PBMCs provided the cDNA or gDNA that served as material.

Enrollees, roughly 18 to 95 years old, lived in some 24 US areas. This clone was found once. Trimming shortened V by 5 bases and J by 5 bases, and 10 bases separated the two germline ends. The CDR3 covers 13 residues. Here immunoSEQ multiplex PCR was the method, and the copy in TCRdb shows in-frame clones only, minus some. The table includes 200,000 to 250,000 clones, 88% detected once. Source material: PBMCs or T cells enriched from blood (not recorded which). The V and J genes are TRBV12-3 or TRBV12-4 and TRBJ1-5, with D possibly being TRBD1 (6 bases). This TCR came from a woman aged 30 to 39 who had recovered from COVID-19. CDR3 loop: CASSPRGDQPQHF. The CDR3 DNA reads TGTGCCAGCAGTCCCAGGGGAGATCAGCCCCAGCATTTT.